This T cell receptor (beta chain) originates from a study of shared clonotypes between healthy human individuals. Study overall: CD4 naive and CD4 memory each took three plates per donor, while CD8 naive took two and CD8 memory one. General observations from the study: Clonotypes shared by all four sorted-subset donors had higher generation probabilities than non-shared clonotypes.

Details on this clone: What it binds is unknown.

All donors were Caucasian adults living in Nashville, Tennessee. The J segment lost 0 bases and the V segment lost 4 bases, leaving 6 bases of the junction unmatched. The CDR3 runs 16 residues. CDR1 is SGHRS and CDR2 is YFSETQ in the germline V gene. Deep-level assay runs were performed. The assay was immunoSEQ multiplex PCR, and TCRdb's table has in-frame clones only and misses some. The sample yields about a million clones, around 77% seen once. Sequenced material: memory CD4+ T cells from PBMCs. Sample subset: CD45RA-negative fraction. J is TRBJ2-2 and V is TRBV5-1; 7 nucleotides match TRBD1. The TCR sequence derives from a man younger than 35 in good health. Some clones in this sample may be carry-over from other donors' samples. The DNA for the CDR3 is TGCGCCAGCAGCCAACGTGGGACAGCGAACACCGGGGAGCTGTTTTTT. Amino acid sequence: CASSQRGTANTGELFF.